A single sample gave rise to the 8 T cell receptor beta chains below, sequenced in a study of blood T cell repertoires in COVID-19 (dated by TCRdb to the early 2020s). To prepare the library, the immunoSEQ multiplex PCR assay was applied. TCRdb provides this immuneACCESS table in a form limited to in-frame rearrangements. Some clones are lacking; in checked studies, under half of them reflect an unresolved V gene, and why the rest are absent is not known. The sample yields hundreds of thousands of clones; around nine tenths were counted once. Jointly, the top ten make up approximately 6% of the sample. Sequencing was done on a sample of peripheral blood. The receptors derive from a man between 60 and 70 years old who had recovered from COVID-19.

V and J are TRBV28 and TRBJ2-7, with D possibly matching TRBD1 (5 bases). The ends were cut back, 8 bases at V and 6 bases at J, with 11 bases in the middle. Germline CDR1 MDHEN, CDR2 SYDVKM. The CDR3 loop spans 11 amino acids. CDR3 sequence: CASDNQGEQYF. CDR3 coding DNA: TGTGCCAGCGACAATCAGGGCGAGCAGTACTTC.

This chain connects TRBV11-2 to TRBJ2-1, with 8 bases fitting TRBD2. The CDR3 consists of 16 residues. CDR1 and CDR2 from the germline V gene are SGHAT and FQNNGV. Losses at the gene ends were 5 bases for V and 7 bases for J; bases not matched to a gene: 13. The CDR3 DNA sequence: TGTGCCAGCAGCCCATCGGGGGGAGCGGGAGCGAATGAGCAGTTCTTC. This gives the protein CASSPSGGAGANEQFF.

This clone has just one count. The rearrangement joins TRBV30 to TRBJ1-5, with D perhaps matching TRBD1 (5 bases). The CDR3 is 18 amino acids. Germline V gene sequence: CDR1 GTSNPN, CDR2 SVGIG (reference sequence). V was trimmed by 0 bases and J by 2 bases, leaving 20 bases between them. The CDR3 reads CAWSVKVGRVEGNQPQHF. CDR3 DNA: TGTGCCTGGAGTGTAAAGGTGGGCAGGGTCGAGGGCAATCAGCCCCAGCATTTT.

V gene TRBV5-1 combines with J gene TRBJ1-6; the D gene is possibly TRBD1 (5 bases). Germline V gene lookup returns CDR1 SGHRS and CDR2 YFSETQ. The CDR3 runs to 16 residues. V gave up 4 bases and J gave up 7 bases, with 18 bases separating them. This chain's CDR3 is CASSESQGVGNSPLHF. CDR3 nucleotide sequence: TGCGCCAGCAGCGAATCGCAAGGGGTGGGAAATTCACCCCTCCACTTT.

This rearrangement joins TRBV18 to TRBJ2-7, with a tentative D call TRBD2 (6 bases). CDR1 and CDR2 (germline): KGHSH, LQKENI. V lost 3 bases and J lost 2, with 11 bases in between. The CDR3 runs 14 residues. CDR3 amino acids: CASSPGLTPYEQYF. DNA of the CDR3: TGTGCCAGCTCACCGGGACTGACCCCCTACGAGCAGTACTTC.

V usage is TRBV6-2 or TRBV6-3 and J usage is TRBJ2-7, with D maybe TRBD2 (6 bases). Germline lookup yields CDR1 MNHEY and CDR2 SVGEGT. The CDR3 sequence is 14 residues long. Between the trimmed V and J ends, which lost 4 bases and 4 bases, there was a span of 14 bases. The DNA for the CDR3 is TGTGCCAGCAGTTGGTTGGGGGGAGCATACGAGCAGTACTTC. Amino acids: CASSWLGGAYEQYF.

J is TRBJ2-5 and V is TRBV19; D remains ambiguous. The germline V and J ends were trimmed by 6 bases and 4 bases, with 18 bases remaining between them. CDR1 is LNHDA and CDR2 is SQIVND in the germline V gene (reference sequence). CDR3 length equals 15 residues. Here the CDR3 DNA reads TGTGCCAGTAGGGTTTTGGCAGATCTCCCAGAGACCCAGTACTTC. Protein sequence: CASRVLADLPETQYF. Supplemented by reference TRBV19 and TRBJ2-5, the full variable domain reads DGGITQSPKYLFRKEGQNVTLSCEQNLNHDAMYWYRQDPGQGLRLIYYSQIVNDFQKGDIAEGYSVSREKKESFPLTVTSAQKNPTAFYLCASRVLADLPETQYFGPGTRLLVL.

This chain uses TRBV5-3 with TRBJ1-5; 9 bases fit TRBD1. TRBV5-3 carries the ORF label, with uncertain function. Unmatched junction bases numbered 4, after V lost 4 bases and J lost 2 bases. The CDR3 spans 15 residues. CDR3 loop: CARSMDRGGNQPQHF. The CDR3 nucleotides read TGTGCCAGAAGCATGGACAGGGGCGGCAATCAGCCCCAGCATTTT.